This T cell receptor beta chain was sequenced for a study of shared clonotypes between healthy human individuals. V was pared by 6 bases and J by 8 bases, with 20 bases between. Germline CDR1 reads SQVTM; CDR2 reads ANQGSEA. CDR3 length: 14 amino acids. Only a few counts were recorded for this clone. About 90 million PBMCs supplied genomic DNA for unsorted samples. Using ten immunoSEQ deep assay plates, investigators sequenced unsorted PBMC DNA. Assay: immunoSEQ multiplex PCR; the TCRdb copy retains only in-frame clones and omits some. The sample lists about 490,000 clones; roughly 85% were seen once. This clonotype originated in a middle-aged woman in good health. Some clones in this sample may be carry-over from other donors' samples. This chain links TRBV29-1 with TRBJ2-1; TRBD1 or TRBD2 may be the D gene (5 bases each). Sequencing was done on a sample of PBMCs. CDR3 sequence: CSVETVGELDEQFF. The CDR3 DNA follows: TGCAGCGTGGAGACCGTGGGGGAGCTCGATGAGCAGTTCTTC.